Below are 30 T cell receptor beta chains sequenced from a single sample in a study of OX40 agonist ivuxolimab in advanced cancers. Sequenced by immunoSEQ multiplex PCR; TCRdb stores in-frame clones only, minus some. The table lists about 36,000 clones, just under 80% of them singletons. Here the sequenced sample was CD4+ or CD8+ T cells sorted from blood, taken in a trial of the OX40 agonist ivuxolimab. These receptors came from an adult with an advanced solid tumor such as melanoma, head and neck, liver or kidney cancer.

This rearrangement joins TRBV5-5 to TRBJ2-1, with D perhaps matching TRBD1 or TRBD2 (5 bases each). The CDR3 contains 17 residues. Germline V gives CDR1 SGHKS, CDR2 YYEKEE (reference sequence). The V and J ends lost 4 bases and 4 bases respectively, with 21 bases between them. The CDR3 sequence is CASSPRYVGTNYNEQFF. DNA of the CDR3: TGTGCCAGCAGCCCCCGCTATGTGGGGACCAATTACAATGAGCAGTTCTTC.

The V gene is TRBV19, the J gene TRBJ2-1; D possibly corresponds to TRBD1 (5 bases). The CDR3 is made up of 13 amino acids. The V gene lost 8 bases and the J gene lost 2 bases, with 10 bases spanning the gap. Germline CDR1 LNHDA, CDR2 SQIVND (reference sequence). Written as DNA, the CDR3 is TGTGCCAGTTCTCAGGGAACCTACAATGAGCAGTTCTTC. Amino acids: CASSQGTYNEQFF.

This sequence joins TRBV9 and TRBJ2-1, with 13 nucleotides matching TRBD2. V was pared by 4 bases and J by 8 bases, with 6 bases of the junction left unmatched. CDR3 length equals 15 residues. CDR1 and CDR2 (germline): SGDLS, YYNGEE. CDR3 region: CASSLGTSGTDEQFF. For the CDR3, the DNA is TGTGCCAGCAGCCTCGGGACTAGCGGGACCGATGAGCAGTTCTTC.

This clone was recorded only once. The rearrangement uses TRBV19 and TRBJ1-4; D may be TRBD1 (5 bases). Trimming took 4 bases from V and 6 from J, leaving 9 bases between them. CDR1 is LNHDA and CDR2 is SQIVND in the germline V gene (reference sequence). This CDR3 region has 13 residues. CDR3 sequence reads: CASSTGWDEKLFF. The CDR3 DNA follows: TGTGCCAGTAGTACAGGGTGGGATGAAAAACTGTTTTTT. Together with reference TRBV19 and TRBJ1-4, the CDR3 gives the full variable domain: DGGITQSPKYLFRKEGQNVTLSCEQNLNHDAMYWYRQDPGQGLRLIYYSQIVNDFQKGDIAEGYSVSREKKESFPLTVTSAQKNPTAFYLCASSTGWDEKLFFGSGTQLSVL.

This clone was picked up one time. The CDR3 loop reads CATSRDRGTGFNQPQHF. CDR3 nucleotides: TGTGCCACCAGCAGAGATCGGGGTACGGGTTTCAATCAGCCCCAGCATTTT. The chain uses TRBV15 and TRBJ1-5; unclear D gene. Trimming stripped 0 bases from V and 3 bases from J, with 15 bases between. The CDR3 loop spans 17 amino acids. Germline-derived CDR1 and CDR2 are LNHNV and YYDKDF (reference sequence).

This chain connects TRBV7-9 to TRBJ2-5; TRBD2 agrees at 7 bases. CDR1 is SEHNR, CDR2 FQNEAQ, per germline (reference sequence). This CDR3 is built from 15 residues. J was trimmed by 3 bases and V by 4 bases; bases with no gene match: 8. CDR3 loop: CASSWGRRGEETQYF. The CDR3 DNA reads as TGTGCCAGCAGCTGGGGACGCCGGGGGGAAGAGACCCAGTACTTC.

The V and J genes are TRBV7-3 and TRBJ2-5; 8 nucleotides align to TRBD2. The J call is doubtful: the DNA matches TRBJ2-7 better. The CDR3 has 14 residues. CDR1 and CDR2 (germline): SGHTA, FQGTGA. CDR3 protein: CASSLAGGLYEQYF. The CDR3 DNA reads TGTGCCAGCAGCTTAGCGGGGGGCCTGTACGAGCAGTACTTC.

The chain uses TRBV5-4 and TRBJ1-2, with TRBD1 matching 8 bases. This CDR3 comprises 16 residues. Germline V gene data show CDR1 as SGHNT and CDR2 as YYREEE (reference sequence). V lost 1 base and J lost 6; bases outside the gene matches: 11. The CDR3 sequence is CASSLWTGPSLDGYTF. In DNA form, the CDR3 reads TGTGCCAGCAGCTTGTGGACAGGGCCTTCTCTCGATGGCTACACCTTC.

CDR3 residues: CASSLVSQLDTQYF. CDR3 in DNA: TGCGCCAGCAGCTTGGTTTCCCAATTAGATACGCAGTATTTT. The rearrangement uses TRBV5-1 and TRBJ2-3, with no clear D. Germline V lookup: CDR1 SGHRS, CDR2 YFSETQ. With 0 bases removed from V and 5 bases from J, the gap between germline ends came to 10 bases. This CDR3 is built from 14 residues.

The chain combines TRBV5-4 with TRBJ1-5; D may be TRBD1 (5 bases). Germline V gene sequence: CDR1 SGHNT, CDR2 YYREEE (reference sequence). The CDR3 totals 14 residues. The germline V and J ends were trimmed by 3 bases and 4 bases, with 11 bases remaining between them. The DNA of the CDR3 is TGTGCCAGCAGCTCGGGGCAAGGTAATCAGCCCCAGCATTTT. Amino acids: CASSSGQGNQPQHF.

The chain joins TRBV6-1 to TRBJ1-5, with 7 bases lining up with TRBD1. The CDR3 covers 15 residues. CDR1 MNHNS and CDR2 SASEGT come from the germline V gene. After removal of 3 bases from V and 7 bases from J, the junction contained 9 bases not matched to a gene. The CDR3: CASSEKGAFEQPQHF. Written as DNA, the CDR3 is TGTGCCAGCAGTGAGAAGGGGGCGTTCGAGCAGCCCCAGCATTTT.

This chain uses TRBV5-1 with TRBJ2-2, with D uncertain. Trimming shortened V by 0 bases and J by 6 bases, and 9 bases separated the two germline ends. The CDR3 is 14 amino acids. CDR1 and CDR2 (germline): SGHRS, YFSETQ. CDR3 sequence (DNA): TGCGCCAGCAGCTTGGTCTTAACAGCCGGGGAGCTGTTTTTT. This codes for CASSLVLTAGELFF.

This clone was counted a few times. The gene calls are TRBV15 and TRBJ2-1, with 8 bases identical to TRBD2. Trimming removed 3 bases from V and 2 bases from J; junction bases left unmatched: 6. The CDR3 is made up of 16 amino acids. Germline CDR1 reads LNHNV; CDR2 reads YYDKDF (reference sequence). The CDR3 sequence is CATSSQLADAYNEQFF. The DNA for the CDR3 is TGTGCCACCAGCAGCCAACTAGCGGATGCCTACAATGAGCAGTTCTTC.

The chain is built from TRBV5-6 and TRBJ2-5; D is perhaps TRBD2 (6 bases). This CDR3 region has 15 residues. From germline, CDR1 is SGHDT and CDR2 YYEEEE. Trimming removed 7 bases at V and 4 bases at J, with 20 bases between. This CDR3 is CASRVVAGGRETQYF. CDR3 DNA: TGTGCCAGCCGTGTCGTAGCCGGAGGGAGAGAGACCCAGTACTTC.

The chain uses TRBV2 and TRBJ1-2, with 7 bases identical to TRBD1. J gave up 12 bases and V 1 base, and 8 bases lay outside the gene matches. This CDR3 is built from 13 residues. Germline CDR1 reads SNHLY; CDR2 reads FYNNEI. CDR3 sequence reads: CASSEGGQQRDTF. The DNA for the CDR3 is TGTGCCAGCAGTGAAGGGGGACAGCAAAGGGACACCTTC.

The CDR3 sequence: CASSPTGPGTEAFF. The CDR3 coding sequence is TGTGCCAGTAGCCCGACAGGGCCGGGCACTGAAGCTTTCTTT. V usage is TRBV19 and J usage is TRBJ1-1; 7 nucleotides line up with TRBD1. Germline V gives CDR1 LNHDA, CDR2 SQIVND (reference sequence). The CDR3 sequence is 14 residues long. Trimming at V came to 6 bases and at J to 4 bases, leaving 8 bases not matched to a gene.

V is TRBV15 and J is TRBJ1-6; D unclear. In germline, CDR1 is LNHNV, CDR2 YYDKDF (reference sequence). V was shortened by 0 bases and J by 6 bases, with 12 bases between the two germline ends. The CDR3 runs 16 residues. CDR3 DNA: TGTGCCACCAGCAGAGATCGGCGGGCGGGTAATTCACCCCTCCACTTT. Translating it yields CATSRDRRAGNSPLHF.

This chain joins TRBV11-2 and TRBJ1-1, with 8 bases fitting TRBD1. The CDR3 contains 15 residues. Germline V CDR1 and CDR2: SGHAT, FQNNGV. V shed 5 bases, J shed 10 bases, and the junction held 15 bases outside the gene matches. CDR3 DNA: TGTGCCAGCAGCCAAACGACAGGGGTCCCTAAGGCAGCTTTCTTT. It translates to CASSQTTGVPKAAFF. The entire variable domain, with the rest obtained from reference TRBV11-2 and TRBJ1-1, is as follows: EAGVAQSPRYKIIEKRQSVAFWCNPISGHATLYWYQQILGQGPKLLIQFQNNGVVDDSQLPKDRFSAERLKGVDSTLKIQPAKLEDSAVYLCASSQTTGVPKAAFFGQGTRLTVV.

This chain connects TRBV7-9 to TRBJ2-3, with 9 positions matching TRBD2. Per the germline V gene, CDR1 is SEHNR and CDR2 is FQNEAQ (reference sequence). The length of the CDR3 is 15 residues. V shed 8 bases, J shed 2 bases, and the junction held 8 bases outside the gene matches. CDR3 coding DNA: TGTGCCAGCGTGAAGGCGGGAGGGTCCACAGATACGCAGTATTTT. This codes for CASVKAGGSTDTQYF.

The chain carries TRBV19 and TRBJ1-2, with TRBD1 matching over 9 bases. The CDR3 contains 17 residues. With V trimmed by 3 bases and J by 8 bases, 16 bases remained unmatched. The V gene's germline CDR1 is LNHDA and CDR2 SQIVND (reference sequence). The CDR3 bases are TGTGCCAGTAGTATTCCTTCTACGGGACAGGGCGTTAGGGGCTACACCTTC. Amino acids: CASSIPSTGQGVRGYTF.

The rearrangement joins TRBV5-8 to TRBJ2-1; 8 nucleotides match TRBD2. The CDR3 covers 18 residues. Germline V gene lookup returns CDR1 SGHTS and CDR2 YDEGEE. V trimming: 0 bases; J trimming: 0 bases; junction bases outside the gene matches: 8. CDR3 sequence: CASSLAKSGGLSYNEQFF. CDR3 nucleotides: TGTGCCAGCAGCTTGGCCAAAAGCGGGGGCCTCTCCTACAATGAGCAGTTCTTC.

The rearrangement joins TRBV29-1 to TRBJ2-1; a weak D match, TRBD2 (5 bases). V gave up 7 bases and J gave up 1 base, with 14 bases separating them. CDR3 length: 14 amino acids. Germline V lookup: CDR1 SQVTM, CDR2 ANQGSEA. CDR3 in DNA: TGCAGCGGCTATAGGGAGCCATCCTACAATGAGCAGTTCTTC. Translating it yields CSGYREPSYNEQFF.

The table lists this clone with a count of one. The chain employs TRBV5-1 and TRBJ2-3; TRBD2 matches at 9 bases. CDR3 length: 15 residues. Per germline, CDR1 SGHRS and CDR2 YFSETQ. The junction had 5 bases not matched to a gene; V was cut back by 0 bases and J by 6 bases. The CDR3 nucleotides read TGCGCCAGCAGCTTGGTAGCGGGAGCAGAGGATACGCAGTATTTT. Translating gives CASSLVAGAEDTQYF.

V is TRBV7-3 and J is TRBJ2-7; no clear D. Germline V gene sequence: CDR1 SGHTA, CDR2 FQGTGA. V was shortened by 6 bases and J by 0 bases, with 24 bases between the two germline ends. This CDR3 is built from 18 residues. The CDR3 sequence is CASSPMAPFRTCSYEQYF. The CDR3 nucleotides are TGTGCCAGCAGTCCTATGGCCCCCTTTAGGACCTGCTCCTACGAGCAGTACTTC. The entire variable domain, with the rest obtained from reference TRBV7-3 and TRBJ2-7, is as follows: GAGVSQTPSNKVTEKGKYVELRCDPISGHTALYWYRQSLGQGPEFLIYFQGTGAADDSGLPNDRFFAVRPEGSVSTLKIQRTERGDSAVYLCASSPMAPFRTCSYEQYFGPGTRLTVT.

The chain couples TRBV28 to TRBJ1-6, with D possibly TRBD1 on 5 matching bases. V was clipped by 6 bases and J by 7 bases, with 16 bases between them. The CDR3 runs 15 residues. Germline V gene data show CDR1 as MDHEN and CDR2 as SYDVKM. The CDR3 loop is CASRTVGLLNSPLHF. CDR3 nucleotide sequence: TGTGCCAGCAGAACCGTGGGACTTCTCAATTCACCCCTCCACTTT.

CDR3 sequence (DNA): TGTGCCAGCAGTGAAGTGGCACTTGAAGCTTTCTTT. It is translated as CASSEVALEAFF. The genes are TRBV6-1 and TRBJ1-1; no clear D gene. Looked up from germline, CDR1 is MNHNS and CDR2 is SASEGT. The CDR3 has 12 amino acids. Trimming cost V 1 base and J 7 bases, with 7 bases left between them.

This clone occurred a few times. The V gene is TRBV6-1, the J gene TRBJ2-7; D tentatively fits TRBD1 or TRBD2 (5 bases each). CDR1 is MNHNS, CDR2 SASEGT, per germline. The CDR3 is made up of 15 amino acids. The V end was cut by 0 bases, the J end by 3 bases, with 12 bases between. This CDR3 reads CASSEAPGPYYEQYF. The CDR3 DNA follows: TGTGCCAGCAGTGAAGCGCCGGGACCCTACTACGAGCAGTACTTC.

The gene calls are TRBV29-1 and TRBJ2-3; no clear D. CDR1 is SQVTM, CDR2 ANQGSEA, per germline. V was clipped by 4 bases and J by 0 bases, with 11 bases between them. The CDR3 spans 14 residues. In DNA, the CDR3 is TGCAGCGTTGCCCCCCCGATTAGCACAGATACGCAGTATTTT. Encoded protein: CSVAPPISTDTQYF.

This chain joins TRBV29-1 and TRBJ2-3; 9 bases fit TRBD2. The ends lost 6 bases at V and 0 bases at J; junction bases unmatched: 4. Germline lookup yields CDR1 SQVTM and CDR2 ANQGSEA. The CDR3 has 14 residues. The CDR3 sequence is CSVLAGGSTDTQYF. CDR3 coding DNA: TGCAGCGTGTTGGCGGGAGGGAGCACAGATACGCAGTATTTT.

A few counts support this clone. This CDR3 is CASSMSRETQYF. CDR3 sequence (DNA): TGTGCCAGCAGCATGAGTCGGGAGACCCAGTACTTC. The genes are TRBV7-9 and TRBJ2-5; the D is unclear. The ends were cut back, 5 bases at V and 5 bases at J, with 9 bases in the middle. The CDR3 consists of 12 residues. CDR1 SEHNR and CDR2 FQNEAQ come from the germline V gene (reference sequence). Together with reference TRBV7-9 and TRBJ2-5, the CDR3 gives the full variable domain: DTGVSQNPRHKITKRGQNVTFRCDPISEHNRLYWYRQTLGQGPEFLTYFQNEAQLEKSRLLSDRFSAERPKGSFSTLEIQRTEQGDSAMYLCASSMSRETQYFGPGTRLLVL.